This T cell receptor (beta chain) was captured in a study of blood T cell repertoires in COVID-19. V lost 0 bases, J lost 0 bases, and 9 bases lay in between. The germline gives CDR1 KGHSH, CDR2 LQKENI. The CDR3 contains 15 residues. Original analysis: Using reference gene primer amplification, nucleated cell counts were estimated. This table comes from immunoSEQ multiplex PCR, and its TCRdb copy is limited to in-frame clones, with some not included. V, J and clone size derive from that table, while D and trimming were established from the DNA sequence. Seen here are some 240,000 clones, about 81% observed once, and the top ten hold around 12%.

The gene calls are TRBV18 and TRBJ2-7; perhaps TRBD1 as D (5 bases). Sequencing input: peripheral blood. The TCR comes from an older woman with active or convalescent COVID-19. The CDR3 coding sequence is TGTGCCAGCTCACCACCAGGCAGGGTCTCCTACGAGCAGTACTTC. It yields the protein CASSPPGRVSYEQYF.